One and the same sample provided the 2 T cell receptor beta chains below, sequenced in a study of blood T cells in healthy people across ages. Sample-barcoded 5' priming and a J-beta primer mix drove a second PCR of roughly 7 to 11 cycles. TCRdb reprocessed the 5' RACE reads via MiXCR and lists one record per CDR3 protein. The sample lists 1.5 million to 2 million distinct CDR3 sequences; roughly 28% were seen once. Sequences were obtained from blood. These receptors originate from a woman in her twenties or thirties in good health.

This clonotype was detected a few times. The genes are TRBV14 and TRBJ2-3, with 7 nucleotides matching TRBD1. The CDR3 has 14 amino acids. Trimming at V came to 2 bases and at J to 6 bases, leaving 5 bases not matched to a gene. Germline CDR1 SGHDN, CDR2 FVKESK. In nucleotides, the CDR3 is TGTGCCAGCAGCCAAAGTACAGGGGATGATACGCAGTATTTT. Its protein product is CASSQSTGDDTQYF.

CDR3 region: CASSLGVSRTQNTEAFF. CDR3 DNA sequence: TGCGCCAGCAGCTTGGGGGTCTCCCGGACACAGAACACTGAAGCTTTCTTT. The V call is TRBV5-1, the J call TRBJ1-1, with a tentative D call TRBD1 (5 bases). CDR1 and CDR2 from the germline V gene are SGHRS and YFSETQ. Trimming removed 0 bases at V and 1 base at J, with 16 bases between. The CDR3 extends over 17 amino acids. Combining the CDR3 with reference TRBV5-1 and TRBJ1-1 gives the whole variable domain KAGVTQTPRYLIKTRGQQVTLSCSPISGHRSVSWYQQTPGQGLQFLFEYFSETQRNKGNFPGRFSGRQFSNSRSEMNVSTLELGDSALYLCASSLGVSRTQNTEAFFGQGTRLTVV.